This entry describes one T cell receptor beta chain. The data were produced by immunoSEQ multiplex PCR, yet TCRdb's version contains in-frame clones alone and is incomplete. Counted here are 34,000 or so clones, approximately 89% occurring once; the ten biggest clones make up 11% to 15%. Deletions cut 5 bases from V and 8 bases from J, with 7 bases between. CDR3 length: 11 amino acids. In germline, CDR1 is KGHSH, CDR2 LQKENI. These data come from a study of blood T cell repertoires in COVID-19. The source of this sequence is a man in his 60s with active COVID-19. This chain uses TRBV18 with TRBJ2-1; D uncertain. The sequenced material came from peripheral blood. The DNA for the CDR3 is TGTGCCAGCTCAGGCTCCCATGAGCAGTTCTTC. This sequence encodes CASSGSHEQFF.